These 5 T cell receptor beta chains originate from one sample sequenced in a study of memory CD4+ T cells and cytomegalovirus serostatus. The table came from immunoSEQ multiplex PCR; TCRdb's copy has only in-frame clones and leaves some out. Altogether about 61,000 clones are present, 75% to 85% being singletons, with the ten largest covering nearly 0.9%. The sort gate was single viable CD3+CD4+CD8-CD45RO+ cells for memory CD4+ T cells. Material: memory CD4+ T cells from blood. Receptors were obtained from an adult in good health and CMV-seronegative.

V and J are TRBV4-2 and TRBJ1-4; TRBD1 might be the D (6 bases). In germline, CDR1 is LGHNA, CDR2 YNFKEQ. The ends were cut back, 4 bases at V and 0 bases at J, with 12 bases in the middle. This CDR3 has 16 residues. CDR3 bases: TGTGCCAGCAGCCCAGAGGGGGGTACAACTAATGAAAAACTGTTTTTT. It encodes CASSPEGGTTNEKLFF.

CDR3 protein: CASSVRQGAYKNIQYF. CDR3 DNA sequence: TGTGCCAGCAGTGTCCGTCAGGGGGCTTACAAAAACATTCAGTACTTC. The chain couples TRBV28 to TRBJ2-4, with 8 bases lining up with TRBD1. V dropped 5 bases and J dropped 3; count of bases not matched to a gene: 9. The germline V gene has CDR1 MDHEN and CDR2 SYDVKM. CDR3 length: 16 residues.

The genes are TRBV4-1 and TRBJ1-5; TRBD1 agrees at 8 bases. The germline CDR1 and CDR2 sequences are MGHRA and YSYEKL. There are 16 residues in the CDR3. After removal of 4 bases from V and 1 base from J, the junction contained 6 bases not matched to a gene. The CDR3 nucleotides are TGCGCCAGCAGCCCGACAGGGGCGTTGAGCAATCAGCCCCAGCATTTT. It specifies CASSPTGALSNQPQHF.

The chain couples TRBV15 to TRBJ2-5; D possibly matches TRBD1 or TRBD2 (5 bases each). The V gene's germline CDR1 is LNHNV and CDR2 YYDKDF (reference sequence). CDR3 length: 14 residues. V lost 6 bases to trimming and J lost 3 bases, with 14 bases between them. CDR3 sequence (DNA): TGTGCCACCAGGCGCCCCGGGGCCAAAGAGACCCAGTACTTC. Its protein is CATRRPGAKETQYF.

This chain links TRBV9 with TRBJ1-1; no reliable D call. Germline V CDR1 and CDR2: SGDLS, YYNGEE. The CDR3 is 13 residues long. V shed 2 bases and J shed 1 base, with 6 bases lying between them. The chain's CDR3 is CASSVMENTEAFF. CDR3 bases: TGTGCCAGCAGCGTTATGGAGAACACTGAAGCTTTCTTT.